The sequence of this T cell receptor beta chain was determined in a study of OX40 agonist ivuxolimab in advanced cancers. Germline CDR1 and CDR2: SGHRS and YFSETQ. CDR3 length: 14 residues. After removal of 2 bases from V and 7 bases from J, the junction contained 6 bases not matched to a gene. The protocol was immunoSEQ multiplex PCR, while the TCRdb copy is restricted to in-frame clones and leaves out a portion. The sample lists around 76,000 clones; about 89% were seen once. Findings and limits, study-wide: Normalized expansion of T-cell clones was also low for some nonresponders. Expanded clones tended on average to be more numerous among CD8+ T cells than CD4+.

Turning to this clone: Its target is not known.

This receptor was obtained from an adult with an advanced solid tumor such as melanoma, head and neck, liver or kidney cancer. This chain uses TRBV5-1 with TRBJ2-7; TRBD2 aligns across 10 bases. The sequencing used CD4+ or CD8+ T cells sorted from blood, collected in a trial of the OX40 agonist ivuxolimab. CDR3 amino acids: CASSFGTSAPEQYF. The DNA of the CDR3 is TGCGCCAGCAGCTTCGGGACTAGCGCTCCGGAGCAGTACTTC.